This entry lists 3 T cell receptor beta chains sequenced from one sample in a study of blood T cell repertoires in COVID-19. The protocol was immunoSEQ multiplex PCR, while the TCRdb copy is restricted to in-frame clones and leaves out a portion. The table records 200,000 to 250,000 clones, approximately 86% of them present only once. Sequencing was performed on peripheral blood. The receptors were gathered from a woman aged 70 to 79 with active or convalescent COVID-19.

V is TRBV4-2 and J is TRBJ2-2; 7 bases match TRBD2. Losses at the gene ends were 0 bases for V and 4 bases for J; bases not matched to a gene: 11. Germline loops: CDR1 LGHNA, CDR2 YNFKEQ. The CDR3 runs to 18 residues. CDR3 sequence reads: CASSQDSTGGGGTGELFF. CDR3 sequence (DNA): TGTGCCAGCAGCCAAGATAGTACGGGGGGAGGTGGCACCGGGGAGCTGTTTTTT.

As regards this clone: Other DNA sequences from this sample encode an identical CDR3 as well. The CDR3 protein is CASSRLRESPYEQYF. CDR3 nucleotides: TGCGCCAGCAGCCGCCTAAGGGAGTCTCCCTACGAGCAGTACTTC. The chain combines TRBV5-1 with TRBJ2-7; TRBD2 might be the D (5 bases). The CDR3 consists of 15 residues. Between the trimmed V and J ends, which lost 4 bases and 2 bases, there was a span of 16 bases. CDR1 is SGHRS, CDR2 YFSETQ, per germline. Full variable domain (missing parts from reference TRBV5-1 and TRBJ2-7): KAGVTQTPRYLIKTRGQQVTLSCSPISGHRSVSWYQQTPGQGLQFLFEYFSETQRNKGNFPGRFSGRQFSNSRSEMNVSTLELGDSALYLCASSRLRESPYEQYFGPGTRLTVT.

The V and J genes are TRBV24-1 and TRBJ2-1, with a tentative D call TRBD1 (6 bases). The CDR3 is 17 residues long. The germline CDR1 and CDR2 sequences are KGHDR and SFDVKD. The V end was cut by 0 bases, the J end by 0 bases, with 11 bases between. The CDR3 bases are TGTGCCACCAGTGATTTGCGCGGACAGAGCTCCTACAATGAGCAGTTCTTC. Residues: CATSDLRGQSSYNEQFF.